These T cell receptor beta chains were read from a single sample in a study of cytomegalovirus exposure and HLA in healthy donors. TCRdb keeps only in-frame clones here, not all; method: immunoSEQ multiplex PCR. Among 250,000 to 350,000 clones listed, under 80% were seen once. Sequencing was done on a sample of PBMCs. The origin of the receptors is a female donor in good health and CMV-seronegative. The CDR3 runs from the conserved cysteine through the conserved F or W. D genes are given only for firm matches. The listing skips clone size in some rows; elsewhere it reads once, few, many or a size class.

J gene: TRBJ2-3; D gene: TRBD2; clone size: few; V gene: TRBV18; CDR3 protein: CASSIAGEETDTQYF; CDR3 DNA: TGTGCCAGCTCTATAGCGGGAGAGGAGACAGATACGCAGTATTTT
J gene: TRBJ2-2; D gene: TRBD2; clone size: .; V gene: TRBV4-2; CDR3 protein: CASSPSNIAGVSGELFF; CDR3 DNA: TGTGCCAGCAGCCCCTCCAATATAGCGGGAGTTAGCGGGGAGCTGTTTTTT
J gene: TRBJ2-1; D gene: TRBD2; clone size: .; V gene: TRBV11-3; CDR3 protein: CASSLLAVHLSVEQFF; CDR3 DNA: TGTGCCAGCAGTCTACTAGCGGTCCACTTATCCGTTGAGCAGTTCTTC
J gene: TRBJ2-4; D gene: .; clone size: .; V gene: TRBV5-6; CDR3 protein: CASSFPEQNIQYF; CDR3 DNA: TGTGCCAGCAGCTTTCCCGAGCAAAACATTCAGTACTTC
J gene: TRBJ2-2; D gene: .; clone size: .; V gene: TRBV5-1; CDR3 protein: CASSLAGSATGELFF; CDR3 DNA: TGCGCCAGCAGCTTGGCAGGGTCGGCTACCGGGGAGCTGTTTTTT
J gene: TRBJ2-3; D gene: TRBD2; clone size: .; V gene: TRBV11-2; CDR3 protein: CASSLNGRDTDTQYF; CDR3 DNA: TGTGCCAGCAGCTTAAACGGGAGGGACACAGATACGCAGTATTTT
J gene: TRBJ2-7; D gene: TRBD1; clone size: .; V gene: TRBV6-5; CDR3 protein: CASSSTGQGSDGQYF; CDR3 DNA: TGTGCCAGCAGTTCCACGGGACAGGGGAGCGACGGGCAGTACTTC
J gene: TRBJ2-1; D gene: .; clone size: few; V gene: TRBV27; CDR3 protein: CASSAGTPSHNEQFF; CDR3 DNA: TGTGCCAGCAGTGCCGGGACACCCAGCCACAATGAGCAGTTCTTC
J gene: TRBJ1-4; D gene: .; clone size: few; V gene: TRBV5-1; CDR3 protein: CASSLGRVGEKLFF; CDR3 DNA: TGCGCCAGCAGCTTGGGGCGGGTTGGCGAAAAACTGTTTTTT
J gene: TRBJ1-1; D gene: .; clone size: few; V gene: TRBV18; CDR3 protein: CASTRSIDTEAFF; CDR3 DNA: TGTGCCAGCACCCGATCTATCGACACTGAAGCTTTCTTT
J gene: TRBJ1-2; D gene: TRBD1; clone size: few; V gene: TRBV6-5; CDR3 protein: CASSRTGGNYGYTF; CDR3 DNA: TGTGCCAGCAGTCGGACAGGGGGGAACTATGGCTACACCTTC
J gene: TRBJ2-3; D gene: TRBD2; clone size: .; V gene: TRBV9; CDR3 protein: CASSESGSGDTQYF; CDR3 DNA: TGTGCCAGCAGCGAGAGCGGGAGTGGAGATACGCAGTATTTT
J gene: TRBJ2-1; D gene: TRBD2; clone size: .; V gene: TRBV4-2; CDR3 protein: CASSQVDSGSSDEQFF; CDR3 DNA: TGTGCCAGCAGCCAAGTAGATAGCGGGAGTTCGGATGAGCAGTTCTTC
J gene: TRBJ1-1; D gene: .; clone size: .; V gene: TRBV5-4; CDR3 protein: CASSFGGLGMNTEAFF; CDR3 DNA: TGTGCCAGCAGCTTCGGGGGTCTTGGTATGAACACTGAAGCTTTCTTT
J gene: TRBJ2-7; D gene: TRBD1; clone size: .; V gene: TRBV7-9; CDR3 protein: CASSPRDRVDEQYF; CDR3 DNA: TGTGCCAGCAGCCCCCGGGACAGGGTAGACGAGCAGTACTTC
J gene: TRBJ2-7; D gene: TRBD2; clone size: .; V gene: TRBV27; CDR3 protein: CASSTLTYSGRAREQYF; CDR3 DNA: TGTGCCAGCAGTACACTTACTTATAGCGGGAGGGCCAGAGAGCAGTACTTC
J gene: TRBJ2-1; D gene: .; clone size: .; V gene: TRBV5-4; CDR3 protein: CASSPTGFGEQFF; CDR3 DNA: TGTGCCAGCAGCCCGACGGGTTTTGGTGAGCAGTTCTTC
J gene: TRBJ1-5; D gene: .; clone size: few; V gene: TRBV18; CDR3 protein: CASSPLPGNQPQHF; CDR3 DNA: TGTGCCAGCTCACCACTACCGGGCAATCAGCCCCAGCATTTT
J gene: TRBJ2-3; D gene: TRBD2; clone size: .; V gene: TRBV9; CDR3 protein: CASSTIAGIADTQYF; CDR3 DNA: TGTGCCAGCAGCACAATAGCGGGAATCGCAGATACGCAGTATTTT
J gene: TRBJ1-5; D gene: TRBD1; clone size: .; V gene: TRBV2; CDR3 protein: CASRQDRDGQPQHF; CDR3 DNA: TGTGCCAGCAGACAGGACAGGGACGGCCAGCCCCAGCATTTT
J gene: TRBJ2-2; D gene: .; clone size: once; V gene: TRBV7-9; CDR3 protein: CASSFSTGELFF; CDR3 DNA: TGTGCCAGCAGCTTCTCGACCGGGGAGCTGTTTTTT
J gene: TRBJ2-5; D gene: .; clone size: few; V gene: TRBV5-8; CDR3 protein: CATQRQSFYQETQYF; CDR3 DNA: TGTGCCACCCAAAGACAGAGTTTTTACCAAGAGACCCAGTACTTC
J gene: TRBJ2-1; D gene: TRBD2; clone size: few; V gene: TRBV15; CDR3 protein: CATSRDIASGSDEQFF; CDR3 DNA: TGTGCCACCAGCAGAGATATCGCTAGCGGGAGTGATGAGCAGTTCTTC
J gene: TRBJ2-7; D gene: .; clone size: few; V gene: TRBV5-1; CDR3 protein: CASSHLTGPYEQYF; CDR3 DNA: TGCGCCAGCAGCCACCTAACAGGACCCTACGAGCAGTACTTC
J gene: TRBJ2-7; D gene: TRBD1; clone size: .; V gene: TRBV5-4; CDR3 protein: CASSPPGQIYEQYF; CDR3 DNA: TGTGCCAGCAGCCCCCCGGGACAGATCTACGAGCAGTACTTC
J gene: TRBJ2-2; D gene: .; clone size: few; V gene: TRBV5-1; CDR3 protein: CASSFGNTGELFF; CDR3 DNA: TGCGCCAGCAGCTTCGGGAACACCGGGGAGCTGTTTTTT
J gene: TRBJ2-1; D gene: .; clone size: .; V gene: TRBV7-3; CDR3 protein: CASSLTDKHNEQFF; CDR3 DNA: TGTGCCAGCAGCTTAACGGACAAACACAATGAGCAGTTCTTC
J gene: TRBJ2-1; D gene: .; clone size: many; V gene: TRBV21-1; CDR3 protein: CASSTFPIADTHRASYNEQFF; CDR3 DNA: TGTGCCAGCAGCACTTTCCCCATAGCGGACACCCATAGAGCCTCCTACAATGAGCAGTTCTTC
J gene: TRBJ2-7; D gene: TRBD1; clone size: .; V gene: TRBV11-2; CDR3 protein: CASSLAGQTYEQYF; CDR3 DNA: TGTGCCAGCAGCTTAGCGGGACAGACCTACGAGCAGTACTTC
J gene: TRBJ2-1; D gene: TRBD2; clone size: few; V gene: TRBV19; CDR3 protein: CASSTASGRSGEQFF; CDR3 DNA: TGTGCCAGTAGTACCGCTAGCGGGAGGAGCGGTGAGCAGTTCTTC
J gene: TRBJ1-1; D gene: TRBD1; clone size: .; V gene: TRBV28; CDR3 protein: CASSSPGTDFEAFF; CDR3 DNA: TGTGCCAGCAGTTCTCCCGGGACAGATTTTGAAGCTTTCTTT
J gene: TRBJ2-7; D gene: TRBD1; clone size: few; V gene: TRBV4-2; CDR3 protein: CASSQDGDREAREQYF; CDR3 DNA: TGTGCCAGCAGCCAAGATGGGGACAGGGAAGCTCGTGAGCAGTACTTC
J gene: TRBJ2-7; D gene: .; clone size: .; V gene: TRBV2; CDR3 protein: CASSQAQGYEQYF; CDR3 DNA: TGTGCCAGCAGCCAAGCGCAGGGCTACGAGCAGTACTTC
J gene: TRBJ2-1; D gene: .; clone size: .; V gene: TRBV7-9; CDR3 protein: CSSWSGYSSYNEQFF; CDR3 DNA: TGTTCCAGCTGGAGCGGGTACAGCTCCTACAATGAGCAGTTCTTC
J gene: TRBJ2-2; D gene: .; clone size: .; V gene: TRBV19; CDR3 protein: CASSIAGTGELFF; CDR3 DNA: TGTGCCAGTAGTATAGCGGGAACCGGGGAGCTGTTTTTT
J gene: TRBJ2-4; D gene: TRBD1; clone size: .; V gene: TRBV28; CDR3 protein: CASRGQGALGKNIQYF; CDR3 DNA: TGTGCCAGCAGGGGACAGGGGGCTTTGGGCAAAAACATTCAGTACTTC
J gene: TRBJ2-3; D gene: TRBD2; clone size: .; V gene: TRBV2; CDR3 protein: CAILPGTSGRVNTDTQYF; CDR3 DNA: TGTGCCATTCTACCCGGGACTAGCGGGAGGGTGAACACAGATACGCAGTATTTT
J gene: TRBJ2-7; D gene: TRBD2; clone size: .; V gene: TRBV5-1; CDR3 protein: CASSWTSGSYEQYF; CDR3 DNA: TGCGCCAGCAGCTGGACTAGCGGGAGTTACGAGCAGTACTTC
J gene: TRBJ2-3; D gene: TRBD2; clone size: .; V gene: TRBV5-4; CDR3 protein: CASSPGLAGGPDTQYF; CDR3 DNA: TGTGCCAGCAGCCCGGGACTAGCGGGAGGGCCAGATACGCAGTATTTT
J gene: TRBJ2-2; D gene: TRBD1; clone size: .; V gene: TRBV5-4; CDR3 protein: CASSSPGQGVGELFF; CDR3 DNA: TGTGCCAGCAGCTCACCGGGACAGGGGGTCGGGGAGCTGTTTTTT
J gene: TRBJ1-4; D gene: .; clone size: few; V gene: TRBV11-2; CDR3 protein: CASSLGGQSNEKLFF; CDR3 DNA: TGTGCCAGCAGCCTCGGGGGGCAGAGTAATGAAAAACTGTTTTTT